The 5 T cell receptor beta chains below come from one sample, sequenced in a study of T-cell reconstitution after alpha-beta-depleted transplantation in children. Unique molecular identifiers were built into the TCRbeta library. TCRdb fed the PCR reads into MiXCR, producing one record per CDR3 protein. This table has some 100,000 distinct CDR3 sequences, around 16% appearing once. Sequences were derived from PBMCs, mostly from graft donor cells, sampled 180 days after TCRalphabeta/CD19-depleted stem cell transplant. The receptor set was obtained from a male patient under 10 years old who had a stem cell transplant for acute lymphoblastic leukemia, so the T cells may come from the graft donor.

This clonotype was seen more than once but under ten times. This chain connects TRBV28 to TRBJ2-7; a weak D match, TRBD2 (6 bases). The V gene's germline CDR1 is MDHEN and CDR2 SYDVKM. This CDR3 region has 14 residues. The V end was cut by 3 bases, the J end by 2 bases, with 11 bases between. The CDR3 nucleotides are TGTGCCAGCAGTTTTTCTCGGAGGGCCTACGAGCAGTACTTC. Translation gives CASSFSRRAYEQYF.

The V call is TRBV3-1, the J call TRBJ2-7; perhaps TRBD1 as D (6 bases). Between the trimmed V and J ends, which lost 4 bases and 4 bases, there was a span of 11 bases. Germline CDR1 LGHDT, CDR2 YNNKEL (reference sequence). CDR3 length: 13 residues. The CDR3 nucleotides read TGTGCCAGCAGCCCCCGGGACACATACGAGCAGTACTTC. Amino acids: CASSPRDTYEQYF.

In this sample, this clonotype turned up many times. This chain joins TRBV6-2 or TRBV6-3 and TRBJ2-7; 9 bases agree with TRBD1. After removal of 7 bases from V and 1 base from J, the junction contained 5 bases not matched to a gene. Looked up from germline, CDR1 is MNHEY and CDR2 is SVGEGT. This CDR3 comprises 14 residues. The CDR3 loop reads CASTGQGNSYEQYF. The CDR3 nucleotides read TGTGCCAGCACCGGACAGGGGAATTCCTACGAGCAGTACTTC.

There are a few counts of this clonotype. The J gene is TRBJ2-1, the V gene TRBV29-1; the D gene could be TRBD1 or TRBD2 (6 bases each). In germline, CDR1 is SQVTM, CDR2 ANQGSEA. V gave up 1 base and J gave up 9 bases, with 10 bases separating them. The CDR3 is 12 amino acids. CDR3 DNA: TGCAGCGTTGAAGGGGGGGCCGGTGAGCAGTTCTTC. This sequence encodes CSVEGGAGEQFF.

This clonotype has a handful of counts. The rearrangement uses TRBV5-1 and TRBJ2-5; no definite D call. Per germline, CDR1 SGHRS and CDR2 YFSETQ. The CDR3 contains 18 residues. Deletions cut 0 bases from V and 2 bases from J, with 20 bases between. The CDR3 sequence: CASSLVKGLHSLQETQYF. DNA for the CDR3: TGCGCCAGCAGCTTGGTCAAGGGCCTCCATAGCCTTCAAGAGACCCAGTACTTC. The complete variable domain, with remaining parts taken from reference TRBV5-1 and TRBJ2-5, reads KAGVTQTPRYLIKTRGQQVTLSCSPISGHRSVSWYQQTPGQGLQFLFEYFSETQRNKGNFPGRFSGRQFSNSRSEMNVSTLELGDSALYLCASSLVKGLHSLQETQYFGPGTRLLVL.